This passage covers 16 T cell receptor beta chains from one sample sequenced in a study of T-cell memory formation after mild COVID-19 (dated by TCRdb to about 2021). Receptors were amplified or captured by 5' RACE. The reads were generated on an Illumina NovaSeq 6000. TCRdb ran its own pipeline on the public reads, namely fastp trimming at Q25 and MiXCR clone calling, and kept in-frame beta chains. Rows are combined by CDR3 protein, so each entry shows the most common genes and DNA. This sample is represented by 250,000 to 400,000 distinct CDR3 sequences; approximately 15% of them were singletons. 21% of the sample lies in the top ten. The sequencing sample was made of PBMCs or a T cell subset sorted from them (not recorded which). These receptors originate from a young man who had mild COVID-19 (a few samples of this study predate the infection). The sample titles of this study are shuffled in the database, so cell type and time point are left out; the donor was told from shared clones.

This clonotype appeared a few times. V usage is TRBV6-6 and J usage is TRBJ2-2; 9 bases align to TRBD1. The CDR3 consists of 15 residues. The V segment lost 0 bases and the J segment 5 bases; nucleotides outside the gene matches: 1. Germline V lookup: CDR1 MNHNY, CDR2 SVGAGI (reference sequence). The CDR3 region is CASSYSGTGTGELFF. Written as DNA, the CDR3 is TGTGCCAGCAGTTACTCCGGGACAGGGACCGGGGAGCTGTTTTTT.

This chain joins TRBV6-5 and TRBJ1-5; perhaps TRBD1 as D (5 bases). From germline, CDR1 is MNHEY and CDR2 SVGAGI. V dropped 2 bases and J dropped 1 base, with 12 bases sitting between them. The CDR3 contains 16 residues. Here the CDR3 DNA reads TGTGCCAGCAGTTACAGGGCGTCAGGGAGCAATCAGCCCCAGCATTTT. This translates into CASSYRASGSNQPQHF.

In DNA form, the CDR3 reads TGTGCCAGCAGCCCCCCCACTAAAGAGACCCAGTACTTC. It codes for CASSPPTKETQYF. This chain connects TRBV7-9 to TRBJ2-5; D is unresolved. V was cut by 5 bases and J by 3 bases, with 10 bases left in between. Germline CDR1 is SEHNR and CDR2 is FQNEAQ (reference sequence). The CDR3 covers 13 residues.

This clonotype came up a few times. CDR3 sequence reads: CSVEEGGGQPQHF. For the CDR3, the DNA is TGCAGCGTTGAAGAAGGGGGGGGTCAGCCCCAGCATTTT. The rearrangement uses TRBV29-1 and TRBJ1-5; D is perhaps TRBD1 (6 bases). CDR3 length: 13 amino acids. Germline V gives CDR1 SQVTM, CDR2 ANQGSEA. The V end was cut by 0 bases, the J end by 6 bases, with 9 bases between.

This clonotype showed up just a few times. This rearrangement joins TRBV4-2 to TRBJ1-4; 10 bases align to TRBD1. This CDR3 is built from 15 residues. Germline CDR1 reads LGHNA; CDR2 reads YNFKEQ. V shed 3 bases and J 4 bases; nucleotides not matched to a gene: 2. CDR3 nucleotides: TGTGCCAGCAGCCAGGACAGGGGGTTTAATGAAAAACTGTTTTTT. Its translation is CASSQDRGFNEKLFF.

There are a few counts of this clonotype. The chain carries TRBV7-8 and TRBJ1-5; D is possibly TRBD1 (5 bases). Germline V CDR1 and CDR2: SGHVS, FQNEAQ. CDR3 length: 16 residues. V was clipped by 2 bases and J by 4 bases, with 15 bases between them. As DNA, the CDR3 is TGTGCCAGCAGCTTAAACTACGGGGGTACTAATCAGCCCCAGCATTTT. Protein sequence: CASSLNYGGTNQPQHF.

This clonotype was seen only a few times. This chain joins TRBV10-3 and TRBJ2-3, with TRBD2 as a possible D gene (6 bases). Trimming stripped 2 bases from V and 2 bases from J, with 8 bases between. Germline assignment: CDR1 ENHRY and CDR2 SYGVKD. This CDR3 has 14 amino acids. The CDR3 protein is CAISERESTDTQYF. In DNA, the CDR3 is TGTGCCATCAGTGAGCGGGAGTCCACAGATACGCAGTATTTT.

The J gene is TRBJ1-2, the V gene TRBV5-1; D possibly corresponds to TRBD1 (5 bases). The V end was cut by 4 bases, the J end by 4 bases, with 14 bases between. From germline, CDR1 is SGHRS and CDR2 YFSETQ. This CDR3 has 14 residues. CDR3 in amino acids: CASSQGQAGYGYTF. The CDR3 nucleotides are TGCGCCAGCAGCCAAGGACAAGCGGGCTATGGCTACACCTTC.

This clonotype was observed a few times. V and J are TRBV5-1 and TRBJ2-7; D ambiguous. This CDR3 region has 12 residues. V lost 4 bases and J 4 bases, leaving 9 bases between the germline ends. Germline-derived CDR1 and CDR2 are SGHRS and YFSETQ. The CDR3 bases are TGCGCCAGCAGCACCGGAGTGTACGAGCAGTACTTC. This sequence encodes CASSTGVYEQYF.

This chain links TRBV7-3 with TRBJ2-7; 8 bases are a match to TRBD1. V lost 10 bases to trimming and J lost 0 bases; unmatched junction nucleotides: 8. CDR1 is SGHTA, CDR2 FQGTGA, per germline. The CDR3 is 14 residues long. The CDR3 DNA reads as TGTGCCAACCTGACAGGGGTTAGCTCCTACGAGCAGTACTTC. This gives the protein CANLTGVSSYEQYF.

The chain joins TRBV6-4 to TRBJ2-1; possible D gene TRBD2, 5 bases. The germline gives CDR1 MRHNA, CDR2 SNTAGT. The CDR3 has 12 residues. V was pared by 4 bases and J by 7 bases, with 8 bases between. The CDR3 loop is CASSGTGNEQFF. CDR3 coding DNA: TGTGCCAGCAGTGGCACGGGGAATGAGCAGTTCTTC.

In this sample, this clonotype turned up a few times. This sequence joins TRBV7-6 and TRBJ2-7, with TRBD1 matching over 9 bases. J lost 2 bases, V lost 5 bases, and 7 bases had no gene match. The CDR3 covers 15 residues. The germline V gene has CDR1 SGHVS and CDR2 FNYEAQ. The CDR3 loop is CASSGYGTGTYEQYF. CDR3 sequence (DNA): TGTGCCAGCAGCGGATACGGGACAGGGACCTACGAGCAGTACTTC.

The chain combines TRBV4-1 with TRBJ1-5, with a tentative D call TRBD1 (5 bases). Trimming stripped 0 bases from V and 2 bases from J, with 11 bases between. This CDR3 contains 16 residues. The germline V gene has CDR1 MGHRA and CDR2 YSYEKL. CDR3 sequence reads: CASSQEGSGGNQPQHF. The CDR3 region has the DNA TGCGCCAGCAGCCAAGAAGGGTCGGGGGGCAATCAGCCCCAGCATTTT.

Only a few counts were recorded for this clonotype. The J gene is TRBJ2-1, the V gene TRBV7-9; D is unresolved. CDR3 length equals 15 residues. The germline V gene has CDR1 SEHNR and CDR2 FQNEAQ (reference sequence). The V and J ends lost 1 base and 3 bases respectively, with 10 bases between them. CDR3 loop: CASSLGRLNYNEQFF. DNA for the CDR3: TGTGCCAGCAGCTTAGGAAGGCTGAACTACAATGAGCAGTTCTTC.

Many counts were recorded for this clonotype. The chain is built from TRBV6-2 or TRBV6-3 and TRBJ1-1; 9 bases line up with TRBD1. Germline CDR1 is MNHEY and CDR2 is SVGEGT. This CDR3 is built from 15 residues. With V trimmed by 5 bases and J by 4 bases, 8 bases remained unmatched. CDR3 in amino acids: CASSEQGAKGTEAFF. The CDR3 coding sequence is TGTGCCAGCAGTGAACAGGGGGCGAAGGGCACTGAAGCTTTCTTT.

This clonotype was observed a few times. V and J are TRBV21-1 and TRBJ1-1. TRBV21-1 represents a pseudogene. The CDR3 length is 13 residues. The CDR3 nucleotides read TGTGCCAGAAATCAAGTGGAGGACACTGAAGCTTTCTTT. It yields the protein CARNQVEDTEAFF.